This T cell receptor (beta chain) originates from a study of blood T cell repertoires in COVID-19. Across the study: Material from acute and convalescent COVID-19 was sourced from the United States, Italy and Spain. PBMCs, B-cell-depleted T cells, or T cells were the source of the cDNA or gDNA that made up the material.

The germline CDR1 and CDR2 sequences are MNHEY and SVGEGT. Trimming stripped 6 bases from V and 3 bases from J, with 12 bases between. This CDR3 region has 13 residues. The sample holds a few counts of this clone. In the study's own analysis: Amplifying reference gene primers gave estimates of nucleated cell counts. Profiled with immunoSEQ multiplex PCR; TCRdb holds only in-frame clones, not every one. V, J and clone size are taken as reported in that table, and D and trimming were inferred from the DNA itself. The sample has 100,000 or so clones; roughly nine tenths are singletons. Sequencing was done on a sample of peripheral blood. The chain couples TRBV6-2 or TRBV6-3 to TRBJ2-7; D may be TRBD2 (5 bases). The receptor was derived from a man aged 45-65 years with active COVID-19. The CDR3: CASSLTIFYEQYF. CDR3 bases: TGTGCCAGCAGCCTGACTATCTTCTACGAGCAGTACTTC.